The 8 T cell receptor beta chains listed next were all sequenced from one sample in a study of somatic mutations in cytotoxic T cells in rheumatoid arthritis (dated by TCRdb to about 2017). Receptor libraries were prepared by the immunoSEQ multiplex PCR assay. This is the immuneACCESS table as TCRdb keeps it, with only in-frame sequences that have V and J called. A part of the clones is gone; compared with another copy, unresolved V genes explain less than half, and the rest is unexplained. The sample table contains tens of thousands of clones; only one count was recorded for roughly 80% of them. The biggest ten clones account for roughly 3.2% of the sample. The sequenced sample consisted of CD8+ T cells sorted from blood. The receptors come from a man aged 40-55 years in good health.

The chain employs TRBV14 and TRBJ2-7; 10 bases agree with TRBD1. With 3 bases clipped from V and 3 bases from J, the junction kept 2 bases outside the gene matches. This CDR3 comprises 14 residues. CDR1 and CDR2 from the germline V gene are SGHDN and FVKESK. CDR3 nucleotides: TGTGCCAGCAGCCACGGGACAGGGGACTACGAGCAGTACTTC. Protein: CASSHGTGDYEQYF.

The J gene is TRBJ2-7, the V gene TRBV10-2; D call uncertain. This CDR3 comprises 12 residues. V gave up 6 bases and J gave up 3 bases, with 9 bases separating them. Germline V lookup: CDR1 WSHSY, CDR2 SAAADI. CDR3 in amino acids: CASSKNYYEQYF. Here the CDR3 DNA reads TGCGCCAGCAGCAAGAACTACTACGAGCAGTACTTC.

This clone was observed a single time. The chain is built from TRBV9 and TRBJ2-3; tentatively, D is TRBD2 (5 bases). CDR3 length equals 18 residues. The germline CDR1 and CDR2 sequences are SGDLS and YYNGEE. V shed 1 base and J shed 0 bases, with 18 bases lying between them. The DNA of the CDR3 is TGTGCCAGCAGCGTACCCCTCGAGGAGGCCCAAAGCACAGATACGCAGTATTTT. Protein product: CASSVPLEEAQSTDTQYF.

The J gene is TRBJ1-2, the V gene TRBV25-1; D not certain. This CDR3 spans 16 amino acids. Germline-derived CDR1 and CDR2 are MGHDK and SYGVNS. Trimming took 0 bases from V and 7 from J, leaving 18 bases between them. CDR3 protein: CASSEYMGGGVSGYTF. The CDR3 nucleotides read TGTGCCAGCAGTGAATATATGGGCGGTGGGGTGAGTGGCTACACCTTC.

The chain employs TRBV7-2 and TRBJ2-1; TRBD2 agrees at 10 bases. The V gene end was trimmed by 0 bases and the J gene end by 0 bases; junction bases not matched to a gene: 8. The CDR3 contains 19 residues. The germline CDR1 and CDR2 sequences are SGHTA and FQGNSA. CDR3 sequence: CASSLARAGGPYSYNEQFF. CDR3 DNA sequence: TGTGCCAGCAGCTTAGCGCGAGCGGGGGGGCCTTACTCCTACAATGAGCAGTTCTTC. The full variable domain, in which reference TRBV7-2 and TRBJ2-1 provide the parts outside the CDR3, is GAGVSQSPSNKVTEKGKDVELRCDPISGHTALYWYRQSLGQGLEFLIYFQGNSAPDKSGLPSDRFSAERTGGSVSTLTIQRTQQEDSAVYLCASSLARAGGPYSYNEQFFGPGTRLTVL.

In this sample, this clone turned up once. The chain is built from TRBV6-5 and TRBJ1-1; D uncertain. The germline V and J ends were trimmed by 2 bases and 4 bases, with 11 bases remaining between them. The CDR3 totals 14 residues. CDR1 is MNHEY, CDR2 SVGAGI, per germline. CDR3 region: CASSYEGGVTEAFF. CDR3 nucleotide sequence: TGTGCCAGCAGTTACGAAGGTGGGGTCACTGAAGCTTTCTTT.

The chain's CDR3 is CASIAGTGATEAFF. The CDR3 DNA follows: TGTGCCAGCATCGCCGGGACAGGGGCCACTGAAGCTTTCTTT. The chain employs TRBV5-5 and TRBJ1-1; 10 positions match TRBD1. This CDR3 is 14 amino acids long. Germline loops: CDR1 SGHKS, CDR2 YYEKEE (reference sequence). V trimming: 6 bases; J trimming: 4 bases; junction bases outside the gene matches: 6.

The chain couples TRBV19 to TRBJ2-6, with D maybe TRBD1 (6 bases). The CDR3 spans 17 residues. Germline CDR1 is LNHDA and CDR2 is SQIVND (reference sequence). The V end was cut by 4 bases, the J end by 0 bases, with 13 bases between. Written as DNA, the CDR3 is TGTGCCAGTAGTACCAGGGGACGGCCCTCTGGGGCCAACGTCCTGACTTTC. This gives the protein CASSTRGRPSGANVLTF.